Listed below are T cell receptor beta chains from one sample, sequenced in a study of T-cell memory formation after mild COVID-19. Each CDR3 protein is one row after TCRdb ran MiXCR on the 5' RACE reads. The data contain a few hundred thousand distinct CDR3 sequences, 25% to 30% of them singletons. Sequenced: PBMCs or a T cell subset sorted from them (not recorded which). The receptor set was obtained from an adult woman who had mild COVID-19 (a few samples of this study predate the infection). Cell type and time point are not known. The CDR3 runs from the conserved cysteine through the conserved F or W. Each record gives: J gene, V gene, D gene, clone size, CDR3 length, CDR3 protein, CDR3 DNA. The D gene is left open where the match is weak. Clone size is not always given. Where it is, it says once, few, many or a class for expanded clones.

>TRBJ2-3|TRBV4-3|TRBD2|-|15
CASSFGLASRDTQYF
TGCGCCAGCAGCTTCGGACTAGCTTCGAGGGATACGCAGTATTTT
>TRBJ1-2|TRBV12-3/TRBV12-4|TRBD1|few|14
CASTQTGGDYGYTF
TGTGCCAGCACCCAGACAGGGGGCGACTATGGCTACACCTTC
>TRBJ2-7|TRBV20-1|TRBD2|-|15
CSARSLAGGPYEQYF
TGCAGTGCTAGATCACTAGCGGGAGGGCCCTACGAGCAGTACTTC
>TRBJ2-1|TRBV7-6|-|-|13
CASSLATSAEQFF
TGTGCCAGCAGCTTGGCGACTAGTGCTGAGCAGTTCTTC
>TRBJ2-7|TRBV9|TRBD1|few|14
CASSPDRATYEQYF
TGTGCCAGCAGCCCGGACAGGGCGACCTACGAGCAGTACTTC
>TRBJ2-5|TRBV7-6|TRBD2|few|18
CASSLGLAGWPREETQYF
TGTGCCAGCAGCTTAGGGCTAGCGGGGTGGCCCAGGGAGGAGACCCAGTACTTC
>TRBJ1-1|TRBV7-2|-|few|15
CASSNEGGRNTEAFF
TGTGCCAGCAGTAACGAGGGGGGACGGAACACTGAAGCTTTCTTT
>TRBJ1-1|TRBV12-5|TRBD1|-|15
CASDTTGGLNTEAFF
TGTGCTAGTGATACGACAGGGGGCCTGAACACTGAAGCTTTCTTT
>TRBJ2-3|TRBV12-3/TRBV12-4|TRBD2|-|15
CASTLASGSTDTQYF
TGTGCCAGCACCTTAGCCAGCGGGAGTACAGATACGCAGTATTTT
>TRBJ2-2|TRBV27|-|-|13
CASTRYKDGELFF
TGTGCCAGCACCCGGTACAAGGACGGGGAGCTGTTTTTT
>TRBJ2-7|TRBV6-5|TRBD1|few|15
CASRGTGTGFYEQYF
TGTGCCAGCAGGGGTACCGGGACAGGCTTTTACGAGCAGTACTTC
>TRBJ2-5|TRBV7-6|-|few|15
CASSLAGPGQETQYF
TGTGCCAGCAGCTTAGCCGGGCCCGGCCAAGAGACCCAGTACTTC
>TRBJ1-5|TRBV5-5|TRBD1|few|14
CASSGSTGQQPQHF
TGTGCCAGCAGCGGTTCGACAGGGCAACAGCCCCAGCATTTT
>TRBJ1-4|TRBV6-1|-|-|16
CASSEPYSQSNEKLFF
TGTGCCAGCAGTGAACCCTACAGTCAATCCAATGAAAAACTGTTTTTT
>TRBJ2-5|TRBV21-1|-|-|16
CASSRKSRGFQETQYF
TGTGCCAGCAGCAGAAAAAGTAGGGGGTTCCAAGAGACCCAGTACTTC
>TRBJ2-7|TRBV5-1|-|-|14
CASSAYTTGNEQYF
TGCGCCAGCAGCGCGTACACTACAGGGAACGAGCAGTACTTC
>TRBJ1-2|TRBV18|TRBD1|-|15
CASSPPDRGNYGYTF
TGTGCCAGCTCACCCCCGGACAGGGGGAACTATGGCTACACCTTC
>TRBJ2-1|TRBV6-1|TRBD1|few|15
CASRVQGASYNEQFF
TGTGCCAGCAGAGTACAGGGGGCCTCCTACAATGAGCAGTTCTTC